This T cell receptor (beta chain) derives from a study of CD8+ T cells in alopecia areata listed by TCRdb under 2018. At the level of the whole study: Treated patients were enrolled in an open-label pilot trial of oral tofacitinib, 5 to 10 mg twice daily, for moderate-to-severe alopecia areata. Clonality in the scalp was compared among normal scalp (n=4), patchy alopecia areata scalp (n=8), and alopecia totalis/universalis scalp (n=8). To study T cell clonal expansion in alopecia areata, the researchers applied high-throughput TCRbeta sequencing to both the C3H/HeJ mouse model and human patients. Biopsies were taken from tofacitinib-treated patients at baseline and again at 4 and 24 weeks into treatment, and several of those patients also had a later scalp biopsy. In humans, TCRbeta sequencing was performed on scalp tissue and on sorted CD4+ and CD8+ peripheral blood T cells from healthy controls and from patients with patchy or totalis/universalis alopecia areata. Patients stayed on tofacitinib for 6 to 18 months and then had 6 months of follow-up off drug so that delayed response and recurrence could be assessed. Amplification of TCRbeta CDR3 regions was done by immunoSEQ multiplex PCR using 35 Vbeta forward primers and 13 Jbeta reverse primers. RNA came from the PAXgene miRNA kit for fixed scalp, the miRNeasy kit for PBMCs, and the RNeasy kit for mouse skin. What the authors observed across the whole study: TCR sequences shared between patients were less clear than in mice, possibly partly because of HLA diversity in the patient population. Compared with normal scalp, lesional scalp, particularly in alopecia totalis/universalis, had higher clonality and more expanded CD8+ clones, which suggests antigenic drive. Scalp TCR repertoire analysis is complicated because resident alphabeta T cells in normal human skin are also sequenced, whereas mouse skin is dominated by gammadelta T cells.

In the paper's terms, the time point label means: baseline before oral tofacitinib. Peripheral blood and lesional scalp punch biopsies were obtained from patients with alopecia areata. PBMCs were isolated by density centrifugation and stained for CD3, CD4 and CD8, after which CD4+ and CD8+ T cells were sorted on a FACSAria. The library was obtained by the immunoSEQ multiplex PCR assay. For TCR sequencing, RNA was extracted from every sample and reverse transcribed into cDNA to serve as template. First-strand cDNA was synthesized with SuperScript III using a 2:1 mix of oligo-dT and random hexamers. A synthetic immune receptor repertoire was used to assess amplification bias, and residual bias was removed computationally. Turning to the authors' computational methods: Raw reads were preprocessed to remove errors, and CDR3 was defined according to IMGT conventions as the region from the conserved cysteine to phenylalanine. Clonality was computed as 1 minus the Shannon entropy, with the entropy normalized by log2 of the number of productive unique TCRs. CD4 or CD8 identity of scalp clones was inferred by cross-referencing scalp TCRbeta sequences with sorted blood CD4 and CD8 repertoires. What TCRdb holds here is the immuneACCESS table cut down to in-frame rearrangements. Part of the clones is not present; checked against another copy, under half of the missing clones reflect an unresolved V gene, and the others are unexplained. V and J calls and clone size are copied from that table; D and trimming were computed from the DNA. Counted in this sample were approximately 65,000 clones; roughly half of them appeared once. Approximately 18% of the sample is taken by the ten largest.

Sequences SNHLY (CDR1) and FYNNEI (CDR2) are obtained from the germline V gene. From the cysteine up to the phenylalanine, the CDR3 has a length of 17 residues. The DNA shown is the 51-base CDR3, in frame from base 1. V drops 2 bases and J drops 3 bases, leaving 17 bases in between. In the case of this clone: The clone's antigen remains unknown. The input lacks base qualities; no much larger clone sits a single base away.

This clonotype was sampled from a human donor with alopecia areata. The chain joins TRBV2 to TRBJ2-1; no D gene call is confident. Sequences were derived from CD8+ T cells sorted from blood, sampled at week 0. The DNA is TGTGCCAGCAGTGAAACTCGCAGGACCATTAGCTACAATGAGCAGTTCTTC. This sequence encodes CASSETRRTISYNEQFF.